What follows describes a single TCR beta chain. Its antigen is not known. It was in the United States that all participants with HIV were treated. The source of the sample is a study of long-term antiretroviral therapy in people with HIV. About the research overall: A decade or so separates the oldest specimens from the later 2015 immediate-ART recommendation. General study results and limits: Blood obtained between the mid-2000s and the late 2010s may reflect older ART regimens. Clones that had undergone expansion before ART dominated the repertoire at all time points.

Assay version v3.0 of immunoSEQ was used, and it was run at survey level. The assay was immunoSEQ multiplex PCR, and TCRdb's table has in-frame clones only and misses some. The data hold around 16,000 clones, with around three quarters observed a single time. The sequenced sample was unsorted PBMCs, obtained 1.5 years before starting antiretroviral therapy. This clonotype was sampled from a woman aged 45-65 years with HIV.

The CDR3 is CASSIYNPYTAGGTDTQYF. The CDR3 nucleotides are TGTGCCAGCAGTATATATAATCCATATACAGCGGGGGGCACAGATACGCAGTATTTT. The V and J genes are TRBV27 and TRBJ2-3; TRBD2 matches at 8 bases. Germline loops: CDR1 MNHEY, CDR2 SMNVEV (reference sequence). V dropped 5 bases and J dropped 1; count of bases not matched to a gene: 17. This CDR3 region has 19 residues.